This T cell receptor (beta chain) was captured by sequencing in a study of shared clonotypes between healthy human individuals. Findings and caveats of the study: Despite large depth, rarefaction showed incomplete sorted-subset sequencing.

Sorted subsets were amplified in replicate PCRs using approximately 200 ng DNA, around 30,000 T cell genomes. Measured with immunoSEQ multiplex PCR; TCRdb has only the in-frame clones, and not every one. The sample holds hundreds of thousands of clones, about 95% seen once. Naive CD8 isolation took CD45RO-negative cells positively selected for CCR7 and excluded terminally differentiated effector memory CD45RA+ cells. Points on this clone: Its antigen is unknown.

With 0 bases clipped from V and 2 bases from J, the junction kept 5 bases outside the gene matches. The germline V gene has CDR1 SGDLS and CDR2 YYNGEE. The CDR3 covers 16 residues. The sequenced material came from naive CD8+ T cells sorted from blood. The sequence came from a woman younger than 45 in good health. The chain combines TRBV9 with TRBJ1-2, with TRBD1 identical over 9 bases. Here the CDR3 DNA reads TGTGCCAGCAGCGTAGCCCGGACAGGGGACAACTATGGCTACACCTTC. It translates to CASSVARTGDNYGYTF.